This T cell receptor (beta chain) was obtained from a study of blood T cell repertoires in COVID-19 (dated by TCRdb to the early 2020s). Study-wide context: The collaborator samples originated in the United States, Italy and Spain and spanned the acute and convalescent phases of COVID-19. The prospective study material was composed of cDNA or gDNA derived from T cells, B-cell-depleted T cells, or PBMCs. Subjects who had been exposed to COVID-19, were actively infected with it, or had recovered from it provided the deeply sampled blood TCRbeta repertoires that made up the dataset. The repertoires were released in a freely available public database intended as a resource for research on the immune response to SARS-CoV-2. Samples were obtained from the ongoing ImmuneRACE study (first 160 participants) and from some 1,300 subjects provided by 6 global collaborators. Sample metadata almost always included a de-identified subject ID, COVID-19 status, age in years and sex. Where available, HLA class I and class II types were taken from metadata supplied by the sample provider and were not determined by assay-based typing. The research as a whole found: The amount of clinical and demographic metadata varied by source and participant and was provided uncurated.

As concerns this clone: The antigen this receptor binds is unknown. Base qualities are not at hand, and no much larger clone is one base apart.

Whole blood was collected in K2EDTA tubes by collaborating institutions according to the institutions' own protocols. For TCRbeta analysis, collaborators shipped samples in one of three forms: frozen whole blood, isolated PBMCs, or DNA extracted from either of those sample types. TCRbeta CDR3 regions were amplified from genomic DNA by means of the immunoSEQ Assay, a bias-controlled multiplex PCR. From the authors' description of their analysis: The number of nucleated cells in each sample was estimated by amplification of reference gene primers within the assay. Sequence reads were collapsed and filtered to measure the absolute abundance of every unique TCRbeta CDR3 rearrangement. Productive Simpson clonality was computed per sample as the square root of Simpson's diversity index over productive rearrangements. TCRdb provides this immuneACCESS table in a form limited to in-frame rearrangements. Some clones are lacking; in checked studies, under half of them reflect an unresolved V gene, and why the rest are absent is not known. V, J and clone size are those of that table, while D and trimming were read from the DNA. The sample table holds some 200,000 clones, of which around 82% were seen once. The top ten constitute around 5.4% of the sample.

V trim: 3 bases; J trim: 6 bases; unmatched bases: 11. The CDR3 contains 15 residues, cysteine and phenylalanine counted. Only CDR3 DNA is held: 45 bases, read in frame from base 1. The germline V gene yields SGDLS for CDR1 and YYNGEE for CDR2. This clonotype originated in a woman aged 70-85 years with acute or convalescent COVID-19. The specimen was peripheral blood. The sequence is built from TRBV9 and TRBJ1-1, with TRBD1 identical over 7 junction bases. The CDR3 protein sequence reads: CASSALQGPAAEAFF. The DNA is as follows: TGTGCCAGCAGCGCACTACAGGGGCCCGCGGCTGAAGCTTTCTTT.